The 32 T cell receptor beta chains reported below all come from one sample, sequenced in a study of read filtering for tumor transcriptome and immune sequencing (dated by TCRdb to the early 2020s). Reads for this sample came from an Illumina HiSeq 4000. TCR libraries were constructed from 400 ng RNA using the Immunoverse kit, and molecular barcoded adaptors covering alpha/delta and beta/gamma chains were employed. TCRdb reworked the public reads: Q25 trimming with fastp, MiXCR clone assembly, productive beta chains retained. Identical CDR3 proteins give one entry, which carries the most common genes and DNA. The sample table shows over 35,000 distinct CDR3 sequences, and around an eighth are seen once. 30% of the sample is taken by the ten largest. Material: a population of CD138-negative cells sorted from bone marrow. In the paper's terms, the cell subset or site label means: bone marrow mononuclear cells depleted of CD138+ plasma/myeloma cells by negative magnetic selection. These receptors all stem from a donor older than 35 with multiple myeloma.

This clonotype rates as medium-sized (0.01 to 0.1%). This chain uses TRBV29-1 with TRBJ2-1, with 11 bases identical to TRBD2. Germline trimming cut 5 bases from V and 1 base from J; bases unmatched to any gene: 16. The CDR3 loop spans 19 amino acids. The germline CDR1 and CDR2 sequences are SQVTM and ANQGSEA. The CDR3 nucleotides are TGCAGCGTTTCAGGGACTAGCGGCATTCACCGAAGGTCCTACAATGAGCAGTTCTTC. Protein sequence: CSVSGTSGIHRRSYNEQFF.

The genes are TRBV6-5 and TRBJ2-1; 7 bases line up with TRBD2. CDR3 length: 15 residues. In germline, CDR1 is MNHEY, CDR2 SVGAGI. Trimming cost V 5 bases and J 3 bases; bases outside gene matches: 7. This chain's CDR3 is CASSESSGSYNEQFF. The CDR3 bases are TGTGCCAGCAGTGAGTCTAGCGGAAGCTACAATGAGCAGTTCTTC.

The chain is built from TRBV6-2 or TRBV6-3 and TRBJ2-1, with D possibly TRBD2 on 7 matching bases. Germline V CDR1 and CDR2: MNHEY, SVGEGT. V lost 2 bases and J lost 5, with 10 bases in between. CDR3 length equals 14 residues. As DNA, the CDR3 is TGTGCCAGCAGTTACGCGGGGGCCAACAATGAGCAGTTCTTC. It encodes CASSYAGANNEQFF.

This clonotype was observed many times. V and J are TRBV20-1 and TRBJ2-3; no clear D gene. V was cut by 4 bases and J by 0 bases, with 14 bases left in between. Germline CDR1 and CDR2: DFQATT and SNEGSKA (reference sequence). CDR3 length: 15 amino acids. The CDR3 protein is CSAIGLGPSTDTQYF. The CDR3 coding sequence is TGCAGTGCTATTGGCCTCGGACCGAGCACAGATACGCAGTATTTT.

In this sample, this clonotype turned up many times. The chain recombines TRBV5-1 with TRBJ1-1, with 8 bases matching TRBD1. The CDR3 runs to 17 residues. In germline, CDR1 is SGHRS, CDR2 YFSETQ. The J segment lost 1 base and the V segment lost 5 bases, leaving 13 bases of the junction unmatched. As DNA, the CDR3 is TGCGCCAGCAGGACCGGGACAGGAGGAAGGAGGAACACTGAAGCTTTCTTT. Its translation is CASRTGTGGRRNTEAFF.

This clonotype was counted ten times or more. V and J are TRBV20-1 and TRBJ2-7, with 15 bases lining up with TRBD2. V trimming: 7 bases; J trimming: 4 bases; junction bases outside the gene matches: 2. The length of the CDR3 is 13 residues. Per the germline V gene, CDR1 is DFQATT and CDR2 is SNEGSKA (reference sequence). The CDR3 DNA reads as TGCAGTGGGACTAGCGGGAGGGTTTACGAGCAGTACTTC. Its translation: CSGTSGRVYEQYF.

Details on this clonotype: A read error is likely here: a far larger clone is one base away. The genes are TRBV5-4 and TRBJ2-7, with no clear D. The CDR3 is 11 residues long. Between the trimmed V and J ends, which lost 4 bases and 6 bases, there was a span of 8 bases. In germline, CDR1 is SGHNT, CDR2 YYREEE (reference sequence). CDR3 residues: CASSHGPEQYF. The CDR3 DNA follows: TGTGCCAGCAGCCATGGTCCCGAGCAGTACTTC.

As to this clonotype: Germline is not matched at one junction end, which may reflect a read error. This sequence joins TRBV20-1 and TRBJ2-7; D is perhaps TRBD1 (6 bases). CDR1 and CDR2 (germline): DFQATT, SNEGSKA (reference sequence). CDR3 size: 14 residues. CDR3 region: CSARGDTLSYEQYF. The CDR3 DNA reads as TGCAGTGCAAGAGGGGACACCCTCTCCTACGAGCAGTACTTC.

A word on this clonotype: A much bigger clone sits one base away, suggesting this may be a read error. The rearrangement joins TRBV5-1 to TRBJ1-6; TRBD1 matches 9 bases. Germline V CDR1 and CDR2: SGHRS, YFSETQ. This CDR3 spans 12 amino acids. The DNA of the CDR3 is TGCGCCAGCAGCGGACAGGGGATGGAAGCTCTCTTT. It specifies CASSGQGMEALF.

This clonotype was seen more than once but under ten times. This rearrangement joins TRBV7-9 to TRBJ2-2, with a weak D call TRBD1 (6 bases). The CDR3 spans 15 residues. V lost 4 bases and J 4 bases, leaving 13 bases between the germline ends. The germline V gene has CDR1 SEHNR and CDR2 FQNEAQ (reference sequence). The CDR3 DNA reads as TGTGCCAGCAGCTCTACAGGGTTCGCCACCGGGGAGCTGTTTTTT. This sequence encodes CASSSTGFATGELFF.

Many counts were recorded for this clonotype. The genes are TRBV5-1 and TRBJ2-1; D remains unclear. This CDR3 contains 14 residues. Germline V gene sequence: CDR1 SGHRS, CDR2 YFSETQ. The V end lost 1 base, the J end lost 0 bases, and 5 bases lay between the germline ends. The CDR3 bases are TGCGCCAGCAGCTTGTCCAGCTCCTACAATGAGCAGTTCTTC. Translation: CASSLSSSYNEQFF.

This clonotype was seen ten or more times. V is TRBV20-1 and J is TRBJ2-1, with TRBD2 as a possible D gene (7 bases). CDR1 and CDR2 (germline): DFQATT, SNEGSKA (reference sequence). V dropped 7 bases and J dropped 6 bases, with 22 bases sitting between them. The CDR3 totals 15 residues. The CDR3 spells CSVGMSWGGANEQFF. In DNA form, the CDR3 reads TGCAGTGTAGGAATGTCTTGGGGGGGGGCCAATGAGCAGTTCTTC.

This sequence joins TRBV6-5 and TRBJ2-7, with D maybe TRBD2 (6 bases). CDR1 and CDR2 from the germline V gene are MNHEY and SVGAGI. This CDR3 contains 14 residues. V dropped 0 bases and J dropped 4 bases, with 10 bases sitting between them. The CDR3 here is CASSYSEGLYEQYF. CDR3 bases: TGTGCCAGCAGTTACTCGGAGGGACTTTACGAGCAGTACTTC.

In this sample, this clonotype turned up once. A read error is likely here: a far larger clone is one base away. This chain connects TRBV11-2 to TRBJ2-2; D might be TRBD1 or TRBD2, each matching 5 bases. V lost 3 bases and J 6 bases, leaving 17 bases between the germline ends. From germline, CDR1 is SGHAT and CDR2 FQNNGV. The CDR3 is 16 residues long. The DNA of the CDR3 is TGTGCCAGCAGCTTTCTGGCGGAAGTGGGGGCCGGGGAGCTGTTTTTT. Protein sequence: CASSFLAEVGAGELFF. Combining the CDR3 with reference TRBV11-2 and TRBJ2-2 gives the whole variable domain EAGVAQSPRYKIIEKRQSVAFWCNPISGHATLYWYQQILGQGPKLLIQFQNNGVVDDSQLPKDRFSAERLKGVDSTLKIQPAKLEDSAVYLCASSFLAEVGAGELFFGEGSRLTVL.

At least ten counts were recorded for this clonotype. The chain couples TRBV5-1 to TRBJ2-2, with 7 bases lining up with TRBD1. The CDR3 contains 15 residues. In germline, CDR1 is SGHRS, CDR2 YFSETQ. The ends lost 0 bases at V and 3 bases at J; junction bases unmatched: 2. This chain's CDR3 is CASSLGQGDTGELFF. Here the CDR3 DNA reads TGCGCCAGCAGCTTGGGACAGGGAGACACCGGGGAGCTGTTTTTT.

In its sample, this clonotype was seen many times. The chain recombines TRBV11-3 with TRBJ2-1, with unresolved D. The V end was cut by 0 bases, the J end by 0 bases, with 6 bases between. From germline, CDR1 is SGHNT and CDR2 YENEEA. The CDR3 is 15 amino acids. CDR3 loop: CASSLDWGSYNEQFF. The DNA for the CDR3 is TGTGCCAGCAGCTTAGACTGGGGCTCCTACAATGAGCAGTTCTTC.

This clonotype was recorded at least ten times. The V gene is TRBV6-5, the J gene TRBJ2-7; 9 bases match TRBD1. The V and J ends lost 5 bases and 5 bases, in that order; junction bases with no gene match: 7. Germline V CDR1 and CDR2: MNHEY, SVGAGI. This CDR3 has 14 residues. Here the CDR3 reads CASSEQGATHEQYF. In DNA, the CDR3 is TGTGCCAGCAGTGAACAGGGGGCGACCCACGAGCAGTACTTC.

The chain carries TRBV24-1 and TRBJ2-1; TRBD1 might be the D (5 bases). Trimming shortened V by 4 bases and J by 1 base, and 10 bases separated the two germline ends. In germline, CDR1 is KGHDR, CDR2 SFDVKD. The CDR3 consists of 15 residues. CDR3 bases: TGTGCCACCAGTGAGTACGCAGGGTCCTACAATGAGCAGTTCTTC. Protein sequence: CATSEYAGSYNEQFF.

At least ten counts were recorded for this clonotype. The V call is TRBV5-4, the J call TRBJ2-2; D uncertain. Germline assignment: CDR1 SGHNT and CDR2 YYREEE (reference sequence). Trimming took 1 base from V and 1 from J, leaving 5 bases between them. CDR3 length equals 14 residues. The CDR3 loop reads CASSLTENTGELFF. In DNA form, the CDR3 reads TGTGCCAGCAGCTTGACCGAGAACACCGGGGAGCTGTTTTTT.

This clonotype was counted many times. The chain has TRBV24-1 and TRBJ1-1, with 7 bases lining up with TRBD1. Germline loops: CDR1 KGHDR, CDR2 SFDVKD. The CDR3 runs 15 residues. The trim removed 5 bases at V and 0 bases at J, leaving 5 bases unmatched. The CDR3 loop reads CATSVSTGLNTEAFF. For the CDR3, the DNA is TGTGCCACCAGTGTCTCGACAGGGTTGAACACTGAAGCTTTCTTT.

As concerns this clonotype: A far larger clone lies a single base away; this is likely a read error. The rearrangement uses TRBV6-6 and TRBJ2-1, with D uncertain. In germline, CDR1 is MNHNY, CDR2 SVGAGI (reference sequence). This CDR3 has 11 residues. The CDR3 is CAGSYLNEQFF. CDR3 nucleotide sequence: TGTGCCGGCAGTTACCTTAATGAGCAGTTCTTC.

Ten or more counts support this clonotype. The CDR3 DNA follows: TGCGCCAGCACCGAACTAGCGGGAGGACTCAGAGCCGGGGAGCTGTTTTTT. It is translated as CASTELAGGLRAGELFF. This chain connects TRBV5-1 to TRBJ2-2, with TRBD2 matching 12 bases. There are 17 residues in the CDR3. The germline V gene encodes CDR1 SGHRS and CDR2 YFSETQ. J was trimmed by 6 bases and V by 6 bases; bases with no gene match: 12.

The sample holds many counts of this clonotype. CDR3 coding DNA: TGTGCCAGCAGCTTAGGACAATCCGCGAACACCGGGGAGCTGTTTTTT. This codes for CASSLGQSANTGELFF. J is TRBJ2-2 and V is TRBV7-8; D is undetermined. This CDR3 spans 16 amino acids. V lost 1 base and J 0 bases, leaving 9 bases between the germline ends. The germline gives CDR1 SGHVS, CDR2 FQNEAQ.

This clonotype was recorded at least ten times. The chain joins TRBV28 to TRBJ1-6, with 8 bases fitting TRBD1. The CDR3 is made up of 15 amino acids. Germline lookup yields CDR1 MDHEN and CDR2 SYDVKM. Trimming removed 3 bases from V and 10 bases from J; junction bases left unmatched: 8. The DNA of the CDR3 is TGTGCCAGCAGTTTCGACGGACAGGGTTGGTCACCCCTCCACTTT. Translating gives CASSFDGQGWSPLHF.

This clonotype came up many times. This chain connects TRBV20-1 to TRBJ2-1; 8 positions agree with TRBD2. Germline lookup yields CDR1 DFQATT and CDR2 SNEGSKA (reference sequence). The trim removed 3 bases at V and 1 base at J, leaving 14 bases unmatched. This CDR3 comprises 18 residues. The CDR3 reads CSARAPFAAGASYNEQFF. Here the CDR3 DNA reads TGCAGTGCTAGGGCCCCGTTCGCAGCGGGAGCGTCCTACAATGAGCAGTTCTTC.

DNA of the CDR3: TGTGCCAGCAGCCCACACCTGGAGACCCAGTACTTC. This sequence encodes CASSPHLETQYF. This chain links TRBV12-3 or TRBV12-4 with TRBJ2-5; D ambiguous. V dropped 6 bases and J dropped 5 bases, with 10 bases sitting between them. The length of the CDR3 is 12 residues.

This clonotype was counted ten times or more. The V and J genes are TRBV5-1 and TRBJ2-3; D is tentatively TRBD1 or TRBD2 (5 bases each). The germline V gene encodes CDR1 SGHRS and CDR2 YFSETQ. Between the trimmed V and J ends, which lost 5 bases and 0 bases, there was a span of 13 bases. This CDR3 region has 15 residues. The CDR3 is CASRGHRTSTDTQYF. Written as DNA, the CDR3 is TGCGCCAGCAGAGGACATCGGACTAGCACAGATACGCAGTATTTT. Full variable domain (remainder filled in from reference TRBV5-1 and TRBJ2-3): KAGVTQTPRYLIKTRGQQVTLSCSPISGHRSVSWYQQTPGQGLQFLFEYFSETQRNKGNFPGRFSGRQFSNSRSEMNVSTLELGDSALYLCASRGHRTSTDTQYFGPGTRLTVL.

There are many counts of this clonotype. This chain joins TRBV5-6 and TRBJ2-1, with a tentative D call TRBD2 (5 bases). CDR1 SGHDT and CDR2 YYEEEE come from the germline V gene. V lost 2 bases and J lost 0, with 6 bases in between. This CDR3 region has 14 residues. The CDR3 sequence: CASSFRGSYNEQFF. CDR3 bases: TGTGCCAGCAGCTTTCGGGGCTCCTACAATGAGCAGTTCTTC. Together with reference TRBV5-6 and TRBJ2-1, the CDR3 gives the full variable domain: DAGVTQSPTHLIKTRGQQVTLRCSPKSGHDTVSWYQQALGQGPQFIFQYYEEEERQRGNFPDRFSGHQFPNYSSELNVNALLLGDSALYLCASSFRGSYNEQFFGPGTRLTVL.

This clonotype was seen ten or more times. The rearrangement uses TRBV6-1 and TRBJ1-5, with D perhaps TRBD1 (5 bases). The CDR3 has 15 amino acids. Germline CDR1 is MNHNS and CDR2 is SASEGT. Deletions cut 1 base from V and 6 bases from J, with 13 bases between. The CDR3 loop reads CASSEEGGGSQPQHF. CDR3 nucleotide sequence: TGTGCCAGCAGTGAAGAGGGCGGGGGTAGTCAGCCCCAGCATTTT.

This clonotype has at least ten counts. The rearrangement uses TRBV29-1 and TRBJ2-5, with 10 bases that match TRBD2. The CDR3 runs to 17 residues. Germline assignment: CDR1 SQVTM and CDR2 ANQGSEA. V was pared by 1 base and J by 5 bases, with 13 bases of the junction left unmatched. CDR3 nucleotide sequence: TGCAGCGTTGAAGGTTCAGGGGCTAGCGGGAGCCTTGAGACCCAGTACTTC. Its protein is CSVEGSGASGSLETQYF.

On this clonotype itself: This sequence is one base from a far larger clone and is likely a read error. The CDR3 does not end in the conserved phenylalanine or tryptophan, so this is likely a read error. The chain recombines TRBV6-5 with TRBJ1-1; D is undetermined. Germline CDR1 and CDR2: MNHEY and SVGAGI. Trimming removed 2 bases from V and 4 bases from J, with 5 bases in between. The CDR3 is 12 residues long. CDR3 nucleotide sequence: TGTGCCAGCAGTTACGCCCTCACTGAAGCTTTCTCT. Amino acids: CASSYALTEAFS.

In its sample, this clonotype was seen many times. V gene TRBV30 combines with J gene TRBJ2-2; D call uncertain. Looked up from germline, CDR1 is GTSNPN and CDR2 is SVGIG (reference sequence). The CDR3 contains 11 residues. Between the trimmed V and J ends, which lost 6 bases and 3 bases, there was a span of 5 bases. CDR3 residues: CACQYTGELFF. For the CDR3, the DNA is TGTGCCTGCCAATACACCGGGGAGCTGTTTTTT.